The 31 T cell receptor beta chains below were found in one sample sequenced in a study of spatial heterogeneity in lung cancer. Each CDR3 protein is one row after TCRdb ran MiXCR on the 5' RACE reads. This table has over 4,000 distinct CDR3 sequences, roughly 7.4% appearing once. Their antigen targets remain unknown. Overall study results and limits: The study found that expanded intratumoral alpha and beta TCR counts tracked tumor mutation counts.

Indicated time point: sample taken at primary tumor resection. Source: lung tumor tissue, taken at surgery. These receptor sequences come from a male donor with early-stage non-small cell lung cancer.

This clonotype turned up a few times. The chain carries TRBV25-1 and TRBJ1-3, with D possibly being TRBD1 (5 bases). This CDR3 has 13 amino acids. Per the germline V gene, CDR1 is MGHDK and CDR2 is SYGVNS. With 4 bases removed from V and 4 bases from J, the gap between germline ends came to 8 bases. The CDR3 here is CASSGPGGNTIYF. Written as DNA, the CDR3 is TGTGCCAGCAGTGGTCCAGGGGGAAACACCATATATTTT.

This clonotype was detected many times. Here the CDR3 DNA reads TGTGCCAGCAGTGAATTCGAGGGGGCCGGTGAAAAACTGTTTTTT. It translates to CASSEFEGAGEKLFF. The V call is TRBV6-1, the J call TRBJ1-4; 7 bases align to TRBD1. V lost 2 bases and J lost 7; bases outside the gene matches: 7. The CDR3 is made up of 15 amino acids. From germline, CDR1 is MNHNS and CDR2 SASEGT.

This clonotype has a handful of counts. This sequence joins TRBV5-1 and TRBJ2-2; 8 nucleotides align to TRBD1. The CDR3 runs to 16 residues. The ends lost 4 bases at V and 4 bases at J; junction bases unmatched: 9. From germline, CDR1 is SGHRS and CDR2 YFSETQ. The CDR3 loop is CASSLPGQEITGELFF. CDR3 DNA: TGCGCCAGCAGCCTTCCGGGACAGGAAATCACCGGGGAGCTGTTTTTT.

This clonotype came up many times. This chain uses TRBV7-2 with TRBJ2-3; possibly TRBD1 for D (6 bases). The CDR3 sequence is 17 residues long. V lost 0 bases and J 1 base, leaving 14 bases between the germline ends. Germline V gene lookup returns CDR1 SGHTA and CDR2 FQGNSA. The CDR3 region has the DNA TGTGCCAGCAGCTTAGCGTCTGGTGGGGGCGGCACAGATACGCAGTATTTT. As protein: CASSLASGGGGTDTQYF.

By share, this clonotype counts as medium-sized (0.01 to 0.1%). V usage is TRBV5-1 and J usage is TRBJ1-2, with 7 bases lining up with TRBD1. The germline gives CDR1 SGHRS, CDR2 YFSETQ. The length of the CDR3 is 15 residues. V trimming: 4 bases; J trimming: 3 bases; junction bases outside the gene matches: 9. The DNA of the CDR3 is TGCGCCAGCAGCCCGGTGGGACAGTTGGACTATGGCTACACCTTC. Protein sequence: CASSPVGQLDYGYTF.

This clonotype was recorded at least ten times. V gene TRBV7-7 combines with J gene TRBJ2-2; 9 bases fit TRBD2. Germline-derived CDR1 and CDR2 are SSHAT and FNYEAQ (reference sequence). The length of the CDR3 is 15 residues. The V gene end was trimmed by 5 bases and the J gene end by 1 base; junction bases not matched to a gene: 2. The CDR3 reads CASSPLAGNTGELFF. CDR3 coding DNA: TGTGCCAGCAGCCCACTAGCGGGGAACACCGGGGAGCTGTTTTTT.

The CDR3 reads CASSSGDSYNSPLHF. CDR3 in DNA: TGTGCCAGCAGTTCGGGGGACTCCTATAATTCACCCCTCCACTTT. This chain links TRBV12-3 or TRBV12-4 with TRBJ1-6; tentative D call: TRBD1 (5 bases). The germline V and J ends were trimmed by 4 bases and 0 bases, with 7 bases remaining between them. The CDR3 extends over 15 amino acids.

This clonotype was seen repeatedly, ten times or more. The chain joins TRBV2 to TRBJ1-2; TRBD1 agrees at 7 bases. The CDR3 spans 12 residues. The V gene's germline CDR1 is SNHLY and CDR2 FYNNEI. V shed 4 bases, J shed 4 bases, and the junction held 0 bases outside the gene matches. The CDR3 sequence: CASSGQGYGYTF. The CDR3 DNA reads TGTGCCAGCAGTGGACAGGGCTATGGCTACACCTTC.

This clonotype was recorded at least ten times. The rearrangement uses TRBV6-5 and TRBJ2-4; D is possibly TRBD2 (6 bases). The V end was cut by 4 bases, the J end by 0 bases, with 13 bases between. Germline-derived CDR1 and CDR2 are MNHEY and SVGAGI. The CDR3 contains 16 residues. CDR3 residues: CASSSGLSLAKNIQYF. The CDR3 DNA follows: TGTGCCAGCAGTTCGGGACTGAGTCTAGCCAAAAACATTCAGTACTTC.

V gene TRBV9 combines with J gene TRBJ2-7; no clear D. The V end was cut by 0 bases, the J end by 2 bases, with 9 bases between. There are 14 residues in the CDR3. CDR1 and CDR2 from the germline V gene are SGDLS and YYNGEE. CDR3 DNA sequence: TGTGCCAGCAGCGTAGTCCCAGGCCCCTACGAGCAGTACTTC. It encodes CASSVVPGPYEQYF.

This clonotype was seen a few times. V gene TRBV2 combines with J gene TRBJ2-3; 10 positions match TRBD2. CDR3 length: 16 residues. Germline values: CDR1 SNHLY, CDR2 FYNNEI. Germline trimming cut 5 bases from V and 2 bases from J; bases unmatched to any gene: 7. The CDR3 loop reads CASSPQLAGYTDTQYF. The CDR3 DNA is TGTGCCAGCAGTCCCCAACTAGCGGGATACACAGATACGCAGTATTTT.

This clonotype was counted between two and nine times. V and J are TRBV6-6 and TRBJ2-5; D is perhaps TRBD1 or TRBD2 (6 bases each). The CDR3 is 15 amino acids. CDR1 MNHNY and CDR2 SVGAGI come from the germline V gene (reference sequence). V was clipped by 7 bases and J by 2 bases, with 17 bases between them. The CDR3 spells CASIRGGDKQETQYF. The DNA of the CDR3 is TGTGCCAGCATCCGAGGAGGGGACAAACAAGAGACCCAGTACTTC.

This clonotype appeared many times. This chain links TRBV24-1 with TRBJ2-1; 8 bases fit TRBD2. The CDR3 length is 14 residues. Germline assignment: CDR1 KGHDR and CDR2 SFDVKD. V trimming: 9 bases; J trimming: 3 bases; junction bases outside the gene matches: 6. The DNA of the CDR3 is TGTGCCACCTCCACTAGCGGAAGCTACAATGAGCAGTTCTTC. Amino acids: CATSTSGSYNEQFF.

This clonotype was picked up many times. CDR3 sequence (DNA): TGTGCCATCACCCCGGGCCCTCAAGAGACCCAGTACTTC. Protein: CAITPGPQETQYF. V gene TRBV10-3 combines with J gene TRBJ2-5; D is undetermined. The germline gives CDR1 ENHRY, CDR2 SYGVKD. CDR3 length: 13 amino acids. The V and J ends lost 7 bases and 2 bases respectively, with 11 bases between them.

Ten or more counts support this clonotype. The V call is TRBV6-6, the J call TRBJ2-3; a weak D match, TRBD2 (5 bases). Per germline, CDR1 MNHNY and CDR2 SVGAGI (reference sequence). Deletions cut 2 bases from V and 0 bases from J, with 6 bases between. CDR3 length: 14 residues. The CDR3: CASSYRGSTDTQYF. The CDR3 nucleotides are TGTGCCAGCAGTTACCGGGGTAGCACAGATACGCAGTATTTT.

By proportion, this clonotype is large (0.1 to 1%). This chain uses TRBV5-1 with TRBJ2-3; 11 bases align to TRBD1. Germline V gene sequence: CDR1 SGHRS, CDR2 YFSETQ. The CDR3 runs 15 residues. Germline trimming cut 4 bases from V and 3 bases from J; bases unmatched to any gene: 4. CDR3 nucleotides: TGCGCCAGCAGCGGGGACAGGGGGATTACAGATACGCAGTATTTT. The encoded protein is CASSGDRGITDTQYF.

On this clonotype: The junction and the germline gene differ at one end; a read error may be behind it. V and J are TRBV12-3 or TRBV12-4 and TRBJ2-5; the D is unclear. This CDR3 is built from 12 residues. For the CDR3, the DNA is TGTGGCAGCAGCTTAGGGTCCCAGACCCAGTACTTC. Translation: CGSSLGSQTQYF.

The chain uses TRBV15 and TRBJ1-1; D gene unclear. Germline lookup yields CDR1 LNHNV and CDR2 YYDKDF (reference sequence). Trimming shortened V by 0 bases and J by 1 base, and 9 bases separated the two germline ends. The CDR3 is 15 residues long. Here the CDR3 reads CATSREGRTNTEAFF. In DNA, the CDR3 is TGTGCCACCAGCAGAGAGGGCAGGACGAACACTGAAGCTTTCTTT.

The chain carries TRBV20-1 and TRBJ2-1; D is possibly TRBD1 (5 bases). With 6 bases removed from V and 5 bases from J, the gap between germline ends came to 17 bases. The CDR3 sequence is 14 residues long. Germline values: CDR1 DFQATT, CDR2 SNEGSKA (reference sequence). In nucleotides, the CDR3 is TGCAGTGCCCTTAGGGGCCTAGGGGACAATGAGCAGTTCTTC. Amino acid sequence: CSALRGLGDNEQFF.

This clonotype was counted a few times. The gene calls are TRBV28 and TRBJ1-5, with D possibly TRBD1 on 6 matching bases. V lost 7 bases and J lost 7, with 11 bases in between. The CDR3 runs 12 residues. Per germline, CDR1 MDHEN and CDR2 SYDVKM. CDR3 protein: CASTLRGQPQHF. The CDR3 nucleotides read TGTGCCAGCACCCTGAGGGGGCAGCCCCAGCATTTT.

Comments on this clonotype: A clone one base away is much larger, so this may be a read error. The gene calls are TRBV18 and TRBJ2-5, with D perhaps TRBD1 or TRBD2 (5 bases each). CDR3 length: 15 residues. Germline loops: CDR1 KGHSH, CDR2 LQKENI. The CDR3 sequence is CVSSRSQGPQETQYF. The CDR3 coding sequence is TGTGTCAGCTCACGGTCCCAGGGACCCCAAGAGACCCAGTACTTC.

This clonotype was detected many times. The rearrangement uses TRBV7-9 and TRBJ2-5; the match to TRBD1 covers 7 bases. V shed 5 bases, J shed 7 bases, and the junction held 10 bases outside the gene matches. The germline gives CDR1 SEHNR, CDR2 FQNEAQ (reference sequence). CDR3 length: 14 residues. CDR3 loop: CASSNRQGRATQYF. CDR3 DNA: TGTGCCAGCAGCAACCGACAGGGACGGGCGACCCAGTACTTC.

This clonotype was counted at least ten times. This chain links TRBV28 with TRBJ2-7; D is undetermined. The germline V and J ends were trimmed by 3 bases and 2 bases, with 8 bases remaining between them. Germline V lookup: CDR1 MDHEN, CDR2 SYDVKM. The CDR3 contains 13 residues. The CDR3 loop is CASSFGDTYEQYF. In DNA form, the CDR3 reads TGTGCCAGCAGTTTTGGGGATACCTACGAGCAGTACTTC.

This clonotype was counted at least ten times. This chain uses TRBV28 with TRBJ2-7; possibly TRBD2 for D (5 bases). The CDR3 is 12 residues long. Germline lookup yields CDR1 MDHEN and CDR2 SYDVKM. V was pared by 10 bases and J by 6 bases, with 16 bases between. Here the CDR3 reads CAIIGSAGEQYF. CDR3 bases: TGTGCCATCATCGGGTCCGCGGGCGAGCAGTACTTC.

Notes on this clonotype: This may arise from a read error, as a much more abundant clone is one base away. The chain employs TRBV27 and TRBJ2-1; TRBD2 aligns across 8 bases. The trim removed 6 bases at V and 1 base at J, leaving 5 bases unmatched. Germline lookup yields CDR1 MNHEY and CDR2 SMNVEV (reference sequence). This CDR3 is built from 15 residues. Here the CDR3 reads CASSQPGGSYNEQFF. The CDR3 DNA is TGTGCCAGCAGCCAACCGGGGGGGTCCTACAATGAGCAGTTCTTC.

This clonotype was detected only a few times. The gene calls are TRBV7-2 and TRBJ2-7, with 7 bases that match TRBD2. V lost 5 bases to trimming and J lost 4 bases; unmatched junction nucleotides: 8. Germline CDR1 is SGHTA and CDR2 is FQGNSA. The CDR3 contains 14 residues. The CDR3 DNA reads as TGTGCCAGCAGCACTCTAGCGGCGACTTACGAGCAGTACTTC. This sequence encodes CASSTLAATYEQYF.

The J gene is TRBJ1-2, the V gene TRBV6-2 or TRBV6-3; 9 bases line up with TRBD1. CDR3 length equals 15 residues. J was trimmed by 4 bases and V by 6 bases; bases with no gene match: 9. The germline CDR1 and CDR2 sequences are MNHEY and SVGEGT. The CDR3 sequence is CASRTRTGDFYGYTF. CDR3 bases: TGTGCCAGCAGAACAAGGACAGGGGACTTCTATGGCTACACCTTC.

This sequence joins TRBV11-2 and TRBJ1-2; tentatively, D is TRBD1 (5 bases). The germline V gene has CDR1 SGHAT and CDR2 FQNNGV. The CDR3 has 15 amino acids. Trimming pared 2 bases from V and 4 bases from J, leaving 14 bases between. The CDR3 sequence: CASSLSLDGTYGYTF. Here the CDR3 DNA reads TGTGCCAGCAGCTTATCGTTGGACGGGACCTATGGCTACACCTTC.

The chain's CDR3 is CSATSPGLAGDGNTGELFF. CDR3 coding DNA: TGCAGTGCTACCTCACCGGGACTAGCGGGAGATGGGAACACCGGGGAGCTGTTTTTT. The V gene is TRBV20-1, the J gene TRBJ2-2, with TRBD2 matching over 14 bases. Germline V lookup: CDR1 DFQATT, CDR2 SNEGSKA (reference sequence). V shed 4 bases, J shed 1 base, and the junction held 11 bases outside the gene matches. The CDR3 spans 19 residues.

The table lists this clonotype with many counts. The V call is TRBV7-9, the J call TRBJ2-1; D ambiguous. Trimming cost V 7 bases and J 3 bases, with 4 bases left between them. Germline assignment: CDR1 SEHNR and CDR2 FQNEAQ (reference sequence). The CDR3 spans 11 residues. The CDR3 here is CASTDYNEQFF. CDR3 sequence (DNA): TGTGCCAGCACCGACTACAATGAGCAGTTCTTC.

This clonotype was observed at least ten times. The CDR3 sequence is CSAFRQKVTYEQYF. The CDR3 DNA reads as TGCAGTGCTTTTAGACAGAAGGTTACCTACGAGCAGTACTTC. The rearrangement uses TRBV20-1 and TRBJ2-7; the D gene is possibly TRBD1 (5 bases). V lost 5 bases and J lost 2, with 16 bases in between. The CDR3 extends over 14 amino acids. Germline V gene data show CDR1 as DFQATT and CDR2 as SNEGSKA (reference sequence).